What follows are 15 T cell receptor beta chains derived from one specimen sequenced in a study of CD8 T cells in ankylosing spondylitis. TCRdb fed the 5' RACE reads into MiXCR, producing one record per CDR3 protein. The table lists about 240,000 distinct CDR3 sequences, roughly 8.2% of them singletons. The sample was blood, either unsorted or a sorted T cell fraction (not recorded which). These TCRs come from a female donor with ankylosing spondylitis or in good health (not recorded which).

The table lists this clonotype with many counts. At one of its ends the junction is not consistent with the germline gene, which may arise from a read error. The rearrangement links TRBV28 to TRBJ2-7, with 9 bases identical to TRBD1. CDR1 is MDHEN and CDR2 is SYDVKM in the germline V gene. CDR3 length equals 15 residues. CDR3 bases: TGTGCCACCCGACCCCCCGGGACAGGGAGCCCTAACAACCGATTC. It yields the protein CATRPPGTGSPNNRF.

This clonotype appeared many times. This sequence joins TRBV7-2 and TRBJ2-1; 8 bases are a match to TRBD2. V was clipped by 2 bases and J by 8 bases; unmatched bases: 8. The CDR3 extends over 15 amino acids. The germline CDR1 and CDR2 sequences are SGHTA and FQGNSA. Written as DNA, the CDR3 is TGTGCCAGCAGCTTAACAGCGGGAGAGCCCGATGAGCAGTTCTTC. It codes for CASSLTAGEPDEQFF.

J is TRBJ2-1 and V is TRBV6-1, with TRBD2 matching over 10 bases. CDR3 size: 16 residues. Trimming removed 8 bases from V and 7 bases from J; junction bases left unmatched: 14. CDR1 and CDR2 (germline): MNHNS, SASEGT. CDR3 amino acids: CASARQAGGLGNEQFF. CDR3 DNA: TGTGCCAGCGCCAGGCAAGCGGGGGGGCTAGGGAATGAGCAGTTCTTC.

This chain joins TRBV7-2 and TRBJ2-7; no clear D. The CDR3 spans 15 residues. Trimming stripped 1 base from V and 0 bases from J, with 10 bases between. Looked up from germline, CDR1 is SGHTA and CDR2 is FQGNSA. CDR3 sequence: CASSLVGSRSYEQYF. CDR3 DNA sequence: TGTGCCAGCAGCTTAGTAGGGTCACGCTCCTACGAGCAGTACTTC. Together with reference TRBV7-2 and TRBJ2-7, the CDR3 gives the full variable domain: GAGVSQSPSNKVTEKGKDVELRCDPISGHTALYWYRQSLGQGLEFLIYFQGNSAPDKSGLPSDRFSAERTGGSVSTLTIQRTQQEDSAVYLCASSLVGSRSYEQYFGPGTRLTVT.

This clonotype was counted many times. The chain is built from TRBV15 and TRBJ2-3; D may be TRBD1 or TRBD2 (7 bases each). V was pared by 2 bases and J by 3 bases, with 12 bases between. The CDR3 is 15 residues long. Germline V CDR1 and CDR2: LNHNV, YYDKDF (reference sequence). The CDR3 DNA reads as TGTGCCACCAGCAGATTCAGGGGGGGTACAGATACGCAGTATTTT. This gives the protein CATSRFRGGTDTQYF.

This clonotype appeared many times. The chain employs TRBV28 and TRBJ2-7; no clear D. The germline V and J ends were trimmed by 11 bases and 0 bases, with 14 bases remaining between them. CDR3 length: 13 amino acids. The germline V gene encodes CDR1 MDHEN and CDR2 SYDVKM. The CDR3 region has the DNA TGTGCCTTCCGTGGCGGTAACTCCTACGAGCAGTACTTC. Translation: CAFRGGNSYEQYF.

This clonotype was seen at least ten times. The chain employs TRBV11-2 and TRBJ2-3, with a possible D match to TRBD2 (5 bases). CDR3 length equals 15 residues. CDR1 SGHAT and CDR2 FQNNGV come from the germline V gene. V lost 1 base, J lost 3 bases, and 11 bases lay in between. The CDR3 region has the DNA TGTGCCAGCAGCTTAGCGGGGAGTAGGACAGATACGCAGTATTTT. Amino acid sequence: CASSLAGSRTDTQYF. Drawing the rest from reference TRBV11-2 and TRBJ2-3, the complete variable domain is EAGVAQSPRYKIIEKRQSVAFWCNPISGHATLYWYQQILGQGPKLLIQFQNNGVVDDSQLPKDRFSAERLKGVDSTLKIQPAKLEDSAVYLCASSLAGSRTDTQYFGPGTRLTVL.

The chain uses TRBV7-2 and TRBJ2-1; D tentatively reads TRBD1 or TRBD2 (6 bases each). CDR1 is SGHTA, CDR2 FQGNSA, per germline. Trimming removed 1 base from V and 6 bases from J, with 13 bases in between. The CDR3 extends over 15 amino acids. The CDR3 sequence: CASSLGGAGVNEQFF. In DNA form, the CDR3 reads TGTGCCAGCAGCTTAGGGGGGGCAGGGGTCAATGAGCAGTTCTTC. Full variable domain (rest looked up from reference TRBV7-2 and TRBJ2-1): GAGVSQSPSNKVTEKGKDVELRCDPISGHTALYWYRQSLGQGLEFLIYFQGNSAPDKSGLPSDRFSAERTGGSVSTLTIQRTQQEDSAVYLCASSLGGAGVNEQFFGPGTRLTVL.

This clonotype came up a few times. This rearrangement joins TRBV7-8 to TRBJ2-3; TRBD2 aligns across 10 bases. The V gene's germline CDR1 is SGHVS and CDR2 FQNEAQ. The CDR3 loop spans 19 amino acids. With V trimmed by 0 bases and J by 2 bases, 11 bases remained unmatched. The CDR3 sequence: CASSLAGLAGAIATDTQYF. CDR3 DNA sequence: TGTGCCAGCAGCTTAGCGGGGCTAGCGGGAGCCATTGCCACAGATACGCAGTATTTT.

Of note for this clonotype: This may arise from a read error, as a much more abundant clone is one base away. The gene calls are TRBV20-1 and TRBJ1-2, with a weak D call TRBD1 (5 bases). This CDR3 is 13 amino acids long. Trimming removed 4 bases at V and 2 bases at J, with 11 bases between. Germline-derived CDR1 and CDR2 are DFQATT and SNEGSKA (reference sequence). The CDR3 loop is CSANRPGNYGYTF. The CDR3 nucleotides are TGCAGTGCTAACAGACCAGGGAACTATGGCTACACCTTC.

This clonotype was seen repeatedly, ten times or more. V gene TRBV27 combines with J gene TRBJ2-5; D remains ambiguous. From germline, CDR1 is MNHEY and CDR2 SMNVEV (reference sequence). This CDR3 contains 13 residues. Trimming removed 5 bases at V and 6 bases at J, with 13 bases between. CDR3: CASSPPTRQTQYF. CDR3 nucleotide sequence: TGTGCCAGCAGTCCACCGACCCGGCAGACCCAGTACTTC.

This clonotype was detected many times. The chain joins TRBV11-2 to TRBJ2-5; TRBD2 might be the D (6 bases). This CDR3 has 15 amino acids. Germline CDR1 is SGHAT and CDR2 is FQNNGV. Trimming took 5 bases from V and 12 from J, leaving 25 bases between them. The CDR3 coding sequence is TGTGCCAGCAGCCCATCCCGACTAGATACGGTACCCAAGTACTTC. Its protein product is CASSPSRLDTVPKYF. Full variable domain (missing parts from reference TRBV11-2 and TRBJ2-5): EAGVAQSPRYKIIEKRQSVAFWCNPISGHATLYWYQQILGQGPKLLIQFQNNGVVDDSQLPKDRFSAERLKGVDSTLKIQPAKLEDSAVYLCASSPSRLDTVPKYFGPGTRLLVL.

In its sample, this clonotype was seen many times. As DNA, the CDR3 is TGCAGTGCTCAGTCTAGCGGGGAGGCAGATACGCAGTATTTT. Encoded protein: CSAQSSGEADTQYF. The chain joins TRBV20-1 to TRBJ2-3, with 9 bases lining up with TRBD2. The germline CDR1 and CDR2 sequences are DFQATT and SNEGSKA (reference sequence). V shed 5 bases, J shed 4 bases, and the junction held 7 bases outside the gene matches. The CDR3 is made up of 14 amino acids.

This clonotype has just one count. One junction end does not reproduce the germline sequence, and a read error may be involved. The V and J genes are TRBV12-3 or TRBV12-4 and TRBJ2-3; either TRBD1 or TRBD2 may fit D (5 bases each). This CDR3 contains 14 residues. CDR3 bases: TGTGCCCGCAGTTCCCGGGACAGCACAGATACGCAGTATTTT. Translated: CARSSRDSTDTQYF.

In this sample, this clonotype turned up many times. The chain employs TRBV25-1 and TRBJ1-6; D uncertain. From germline, CDR1 is MGHDK and CDR2 SYGVNS. Trimming cost V 6 bases and J 9 bases, with 3 bases left between them. The CDR3 is made up of 10 amino acids. CDR3: CASSPSPLHF. The CDR3 nucleotides read TGTGCCAGCAGCCCTTCACCCCTCCACTTT.